This record covers a single T cell receptor beta chain. What it binds is unknown. The data were obtained in a study of shared clonotypes between healthy human individuals. Assay: immunoSEQ multiplex PCR; the TCRdb copy retains only in-frame clones and omits some. This table holds about 2.4 million clones, more than 85% found once. Germline CDR1 is LNHDA and CDR2 is SQIVND (reference sequence). Trimming pared 3 bases from V and 6 bases from J, leaving 14 bases between. The CDR3 extends over 14 amino acids. Whole-study results and caveats: Memory subsets had estimated richness that was generally smaller than that of naive subsets.

Sequencing input: naive CD4+ T cells from PBMCs. Subset indicated: CD45RA+ positively selected. The sequence came from a man aged 18 to 29 in good health. Some clones in this sample may be carry-over from other donors' samples. The rearrangement links TRBV19 to TRBJ1-1, with D uncertain. The CDR3 region is CASSIPGIFAEAFF. The CDR3 DNA reads as TGTGCCAGTAGTATCCCCGGTATTTTCGCTGAAGCTTTCTTT.